This TCR beta chain appears in the sequencing data of a study of shared clonotypes between healthy human individuals. Unsorted PBMC DNA sequencing spanned ten immunoSEQ deep assay plates. The table came from immunoSEQ multiplex PCR; TCRdb's copy has only in-frame clones and leaves some out. The table lists about 490,000 clones, about 85% of them singletons. V lost 0 bases, J lost 4 bases, and 12 bases lay in between. The CDR3 is 16 residues long. The germline V gene encodes CDR1 MDHEN and CDR2 SYDVKM. Nashville, Tennessee was home to all donors, who were Caucasian adults. The specimen was PBMCs. This clonotype was obtained from a middle-aged woman in good health. Some clones in this sample may be carry-over from other donors' samples. The rearrangement uses TRBV28 and TRBJ2-2; possible D gene TRBD2, 5 bases. This CDR3 is CASSLWAGIPTGELFF. The CDR3 coding sequence is TGTGCCAGCAGTTTATGGGCCGGGATTCCCACCGGGGAGCTGTTTTTT.